This T cell receptor beta chain was obtained from a study of T cell responses to AZD1222 COVID-19 vaccine. This CDR3 has 15 residues. Germline loops: CDR1 SGHTA, CDR2 FQGNSA. V dropped 4 bases and J dropped 8; count of bases not matched to a gene: 14. The protocol was immunoSEQ multiplex PCR, while the TCRdb copy is restricted to in-frame clones and leaves out a portion. Seen here are around 160,000 clones, roughly nine tenths observed once, and the top ten hold 3.8%. In regard to this clone: Its antigen is undetermined.

Study observations and caveats: CD4 TCRs covered the whole spike, strongest at regions 160-218 and 743-854. The donors showed a predominance of white British ancestry and of females, with possible underestimation of clonal diversity. Just a handful of AZD1222 recipients were seropositive at baseline.

Timing groups of about 4 and about 12 weeks for second doses were pooled. The receptor comes from an adult who received the AZD1222 COVID-19 vaccine. Here the sequenced sample was peripheral blood, taken 28 days after the second AZD1222 dose. The gene calls are TRBV7-2 and TRBJ2-7; 7 nucleotides agree with TRBD2. The CDR3 region is CASSSPLAVRAKQYF. CDR3 DNA sequence: TGTGCCAGCAGCTCCCCCCTAGCGGTGAGGGCTAAGCAGTACTTC.